The 9 T cell receptor beta chains below come from one sample, sequenced in a study of OX40 agonist ivuxolimab in advanced cancers. The table came from immunoSEQ multiplex PCR; TCRdb's copy has only in-frame clones and leaves some out. The sample gives 100,000 or so clones, around 84% of which show up once; around 1.8% is in the top ten. Source: CD4+ or CD8+ T cells sorted from blood, taken in a trial of the OX40 agonist ivuxolimab. These TCRs come from an adult with an advanced solid tumor such as melanoma, head and neck, liver or kidney cancer.

V usage is TRBV25-1 and J usage is TRBJ2-3; the D gene is possibly TRBD2 (7 bases). CDR3 length equals 17 residues. Trimming removed 2 bases at V and 7 bases at J, with 22 bases between. Looked up from germline, CDR1 is MGHDK and CDR2 is SYGVNS. The CDR3 bases are TGTGCCAGCAGTGAACTCCCAGGGGCGGGAGTGACCCATACGCAGTATTTT. Its translation: CASSELPGAGVTHTQYF.

The V call is TRBV6-5, the J call TRBJ2-1, with 11 bases identical to TRBD1. The germline V gene encodes CDR1 MNHEY and CDR2 SVGAGI. The CDR3 loop spans 14 amino acids. V trimming: 6 bases; J trimming: 9 bases; junction bases outside the gene matches: 7. In nucleotides, the CDR3 is TGTGCCAGCAGCCGGAGGACAGGGGGCCTTGAGCAGTTCTTC. As protein: CASSRRTGGLEQFF.

This chain joins TRBV10-3 and TRBJ1-2; a weak D match, TRBD1 (6 bases). V dropped 4 bases and J dropped 4 bases, with 13 bases sitting between them. This CDR3 is built from 14 residues. Germline values: CDR1 ENHRY, CDR2 SYGVKD. The DNA for the CDR3 is TGTGCCATCAGTGGGGCAGGGGATATCTATGGCTACACCTTC. It is translated as CAISGAGDIYGYTF.

The chain recombines TRBV15 with TRBJ2-7, with D perhaps TRBD1 (5 bases). The V and J ends lost 6 bases and 2 bases respectively, with 14 bases between them. The germline gives CDR1 LNHNV, CDR2 YYDKDF (reference sequence). The length of the CDR3 is 14 residues. The CDR3 DNA is TGTGCCACCAGATCGACCGCACAGGCCTACGAGCAGTACTTC. Its protein product is CATRSTAQAYEQYF.

The chain joins TRBV5-1 to TRBJ2-5; 7 bases map to TRBD2. The CDR3 is made up of 14 amino acids. The ends lost 5 bases at V and 1 base at J; junction bases unmatched: 5. Germline CDR1 and CDR2: SGHRS and YFSETQ. The CDR3 here is CASSPLASQETQYF. CDR3 nucleotides: TGCGCCAGCAGTCCACTAGCGAGCCAAGAGACCCAGTACTTC.

This clone was counted a single time. The rearrangement uses TRBV11-1 and TRBJ1-1; 9 bases are shared with TRBD1. The length of the CDR3 is 15 residues. The junction had 10 bases not matched to a gene; V was cut back by 5 bases and J by 6 bases. Per germline, CDR1 SGHAT and CDR2 FQDESV (reference sequence). The CDR3 nucleotides are TGTGCCAGCAGCCCCCGGACAGGGGTGTTTCCTGAAGCTTTCTTT. The encoded protein is CASSPRTGVFPEAFF.

The rearrangement joins TRBV7-9 to TRBJ2-3; 11 bases align to TRBD2. Germline V CDR1 and CDR2: SEHNR, FQNEAQ (reference sequence). The CDR3 has 14 residues. V was clipped by 3 bases and J by 6 bases; unmatched bases: 2. CDR3 residues: CASSLVAGGDTQYF. Written as DNA, the CDR3 is TGTGCCAGCAGCTTGGTAGCGGGAGGGGATACGCAGTATTTT.

The chain links TRBV4-2 to TRBJ1-1; D may be TRBD1 (5 bases). The CDR3 covers 14 residues. Trimming stripped 1 base from V and 6 bases from J, with 12 bases between. CDR1 and CDR2 (germline): LGHNA, YNFKEQ. CDR3 sequence reads: CASSQADSSSEAFF. Here the CDR3 DNA reads TGTGCCAGCAGCCAAGCAGACAGTTCGTCTGAAGCTTTCTTT.

This chain links TRBV30 with TRBJ2-2; 9 bases are shared with TRBD1. This CDR3 has 16 residues. Germline CDR1 reads GTSNPN; CDR2 reads SVGIG (reference sequence). With V trimmed by 3 bases and J by 5 bases, 10 bases remained unmatched. The CDR3 loop reads CAWRETGQGGTGELFF. In DNA form, the CDR3 reads TGTGCCTGGAGGGAAACGGGACAGGGCGGGACCGGGGAGCTGTTTTTT.